These 32 T cell receptor beta chains share one sample of origin, sequenced in a study of cytomegalovirus exposure and HLA in healthy donors. Assay: immunoSEQ multiplex PCR; the TCRdb copy retains only in-frame clones and omits some. The repertoire holds a few hundred thousand clones, with roughly 89% as singletons. The material sequenced was PBMCs. The receptors were sampled from a woman younger than 35 in good health and CMV-seronegative.

The V call is TRBV18, the J call TRBJ2-3; TRBD1 aligns across 7 bases. This CDR3 spans 16 amino acids. Germline trimming cut 3 bases from V and 7 bases from J; bases unmatched to any gene: 13. Germline CDR1 KGHSH, CDR2 LQKENI. CDR3: CASSPSRTGTFYTQYF. The CDR3 DNA sequence: TGTGCCAGCTCACCTTCAAGGACAGGAACTTTTTATACGCAGTATTTT.

The chain carries TRBV15 and TRBJ2-7; 8 bases are shared with TRBD2. The length of the CDR3 is 15 residues. Germline trimming cut 0 bases from V and 3 bases from J; bases unmatched to any gene: 4. Germline V lookup: CDR1 LNHNV, CDR2 YYDKDF (reference sequence). The CDR3 DNA follows: TGTGCCACCAGCAGAGATCGGCGGGGGGTCTACGAGCAGTACTTC. Translating gives CATSRDRRGVYEQYF.

J is TRBJ2-5 and V is TRBV7-2; 7 bases line up with TRBD2. After removal of 5 bases from V and 2 bases from J, the junction contained 8 bases not matched to a gene. Germline V gives CDR1 SGHTA, CDR2 FQGNSA. CDR3 length: 15 amino acids. DNA for the CDR3: TGTGCCAGCAGCGCGCGGACTAGGTCACAAGAGACCCAGTACTTC. Translating it yields CASSARTRSQETQYF.

The chain couples TRBV11-2 to TRBJ2-7; TRBD2 agrees at 7 bases. V shed 0 bases, J shed 6 bases, and the junction held 5 bases outside the gene matches. From germline, CDR1 is SGHAT and CDR2 FQNNGV. This CDR3 is 14 amino acids long. CDR3 loop: CASSLEGEGVEQYF. For the CDR3, the DNA is TGTGCCAGCAGCTTAGAGGGGGAGGGTGTCGAGCAGTACTTC.

The V gene is TRBV2, the J gene TRBJ2-2; 9 nucleotides line up with TRBD1. The CDR3 consists of 16 residues. V was pared by 7 bases and J by 5 bases, with 11 bases of the junction left unmatched. Germline CDR1 and CDR2: SNHLY and FYNNEI. The CDR3 loop is CASTTNRGLGTGELFF. The CDR3 coding sequence is TGTGCCAGCACCACAAACAGGGGGCTGGGAACCGGGGAGCTGTTTTTT.

On this clone: The sample contains more than one DNA sequence encoding this CDR3. V and J are TRBV5-4 and TRBJ2-3, with TRBD2 matching over 9 bases. Per the germline V gene, CDR1 is SGHNT and CDR2 is YYREEE (reference sequence). The V segment lost 0 bases and the J segment 3 bases; nucleotides outside the gene matches: 2. This CDR3 is 15 amino acids long. CDR3 in amino acids: CASSLGLAETDTQYF. The CDR3 DNA sequence: TGTGCCAGCAGCTTGGGACTAGCGGAGACAGATACGCAGTATTTT.

This chain uses TRBV7-8 with TRBJ2-3; D is undetermined. The CDR3 extends over 15 amino acids. Deletions cut 1 base from V and 2 bases from J, with 10 bases between. Germline V CDR1 and CDR2: SGHVS, FQNEAQ. The CDR3 DNA follows: TGTGCCAGCAGCTTAGGTCGGTTGAACACAGATACGCAGTATTTT. Translated, it gives CASSLGRLNTDTQYF.

J is TRBJ2-7 and V is TRBV6-5, with D possibly being TRBD1 (6 bases). Germline V lookup: CDR1 MNHEY, CDR2 SVGAGI. The CDR3 has 14 amino acids. The V gene lost 2 bases and the J gene lost 6 bases, with 14 bases spanning the gap. The CDR3 spells CASSYDRLTGEQYF. In DNA form, the CDR3 reads TGTGCCAGCAGTTACGACAGGTTGACTGGCGAGCAGTACTTC.

This clone came up once. The rearrangement uses TRBV5-1 and TRBJ2-5, with 12 positions matching TRBD2. Trimming took 5 bases from V and 7 from J; bases not matched to a gene: 12. Per germline, CDR1 SGHRS and CDR2 YFSETQ. CDR3 length: 16 residues. The CDR3 coding sequence is TGCGCCAGCAGTTCCTCGACTAGCGGGAGAATCTCGACCCAGTACTTC. Its protein product is CASSSSTSGRISTQYF.

In this sample, this clone turned up a few times. The V and J genes are TRBV12-5 and TRBJ1-2, with a tentative D call TRBD1 (6 bases). V dropped 1 base and J dropped 9 bases, with 15 bases sitting between them. The CDR3 runs to 14 residues. Germline loops: CDR1 LGHNT, CDR2 FRNRAP. CDR3 DNA: TGTGCTAGTGGTTTGGATAGCACGGGGGGCCGCTACACCTTC. Translation: CASGLDSTGGRYTF.

This chain connects TRBV7-3 to TRBJ2-3, with 8 positions matching TRBD2. This CDR3 is 15 amino acids long. Trimming took 2 bases from V and 2 from J; bases not matched to a gene: 3. Germline V gene lookup returns CDR1 SGHTA and CDR2 FQGTGA. The CDR3 loop is CASSLASGHTDTQYF. The CDR3 DNA reads as TGTGCCAGCAGCTTAGCTAGCGGGCACACAGATACGCAGTATTTT.

The chain links TRBV11-3 to TRBJ2-2; 10 bases map to TRBD1. The CDR3 runs to 16 residues. Trimming at V came to 5 bases and at J to 5 bases, leaving 8 bases not matched to a gene. In germline, CDR1 is SGHNT, CDR2 YENEEA. The CDR3 nucleotides are TGTGCCAGCAGCCCCCGACAGGGGGCGAGTACCGGGGAGCTGTTTTTT. Translation: CASSPRQGASTGELFF.

The chain uses TRBV28 and TRBJ2-3; 9 nucleotides match TRBD2. In germline, CDR1 is MDHEN, CDR2 SYDVKM. The CDR3 spans 13 residues. The CDR3 DNA sequence: TGTCCGGGGGGTAGCGGGAGAACAGATACGCAGTATTTT. It codes for CPGGSGRTDTQYF.

The J gene is TRBJ2-3, the V gene TRBV6-1, with D perhaps matching TRBD2 (6 bases). With 6 bases removed from V and 1 base from J, the gap between germline ends came to 14 bases. Looked up from germline, CDR1 is MNHNS and CDR2 is SASEGT. This CDR3 has 15 residues. CDR3 DNA sequence: TGTGCCAGCAGGGTAGAGGGACTCCGCACAGATACGCAGTATTTT. It translates to CASRVEGLRTDTQYF.

As for this clone: The sample contains more than one DNA sequence encoding this CDR3. The gene calls are TRBV5-4 and TRBJ2-7, with D hard to call. The CDR3 spans 13 residues. The V gene lost 0 bases and the J gene lost 0 bases, with 4 bases spanning the gap. Germline V gene lookup returns CDR1 SGHNT and CDR2 YYREEE (reference sequence). The CDR3 sequence is CASSLGSSYEQYF. In DNA form, the CDR3 reads TGTGCCAGCAGCTTGGGGAGCTCCTACGAGCAGTACTTC.

This chain joins TRBV28 and TRBJ1-2; TRBD1 aligns across 10 bases. Germline CDR1 and CDR2: MDHEN and SYDVKM. The V gene end was trimmed by 4 bases and the J gene end by 6 bases; junction bases not matched to a gene: 2. This CDR3 is 13 amino acids long. CDR3 protein: CASSSGTGDGYTF. DNA of the CDR3: TGTGCCAGCAGTTCTGGGACAGGGGATGGCTACACCTTC.

This clone was seen only once. The rearrangement joins TRBV20-1 to TRBJ2-7, with unresolved D. V gave up 0 bases and J gave up 6 bases, with 6 bases separating them. This CDR3 contains 11 residues. CDR1 is DFQATT and CDR2 is SNEGSKA in the germline V gene (reference sequence). The CDR3 here is CSAREASEQYF. CDR3 in DNA: TGCAGTGCTAGAGAAGCTTCCGAGCAGTACTTC.

The J gene is TRBJ1-2, the V gene TRBV7-2, with D possibly being TRBD1 (6 bases). V lost 5 bases to trimming and J lost 5 bases, with 15 bases between them. The CDR3 has 14 amino acids. The V gene's germline CDR1 is SGHTA and CDR2 FQGNSA. The CDR3: CASSGTQGNYGYTF. The CDR3 nucleotides are TGTGCCAGCAGCGGAACACAGGGAAATTATGGCTACACCTTC.

The chain recombines TRBV2 with TRBJ1-4; D gene unclear. The CDR3 has 14 amino acids. Germline lookup yields CDR1 SNHLY and CDR2 FYNNEI. Trimming removed 6 bases from V and 0 bases from J, with 8 bases in between. CDR3 sequence: CASRSRATNEKLFF. The CDR3 DNA is TGTGCCAGCAGGAGCCGTGCAACTAATGAAAAACTGTTTTTT.

The genes are TRBV27 and TRBJ1-4, with TRBD1 identical over 7 bases. The V gene's germline CDR1 is MNHEY and CDR2 SMNVEV (reference sequence). The V and J ends lost 5 bases and 4 bases, in that order; junction bases with no gene match: 7. This CDR3 spans 15 amino acids. This CDR3 is CASSQWTGNNEKLFF. Here the CDR3 DNA reads TGTGCCAGCAGTCAATGGACAGGAAATAATGAAAAACTGTTTTTT.

The rearrangement links TRBV5-1 to TRBJ2-1, with D tentatively TRBD2 (5 bases). The germline V gene has CDR1 SGHRS and CDR2 YFSETQ. The ends were cut back, 5 bases at V and 4 bases at J, with 13 bases in the middle. The CDR3 runs to 14 residues. The CDR3 bases are TGCGCCAGCAGACTAGGACCGGGGTACAATGAGCAGTTCTTC. Translating it yields CASRLGPGYNEQFF.

The chain employs TRBV7-9 and TRBJ2-7; the D gene is possibly TRBD1 (6 bases). This CDR3 has 18 residues. Germline CDR1 and CDR2: SEHNR and FQNEAQ (reference sequence). The V and J ends lost 4 bases and 0 bases respectively, with 22 bases between them. This chain's CDR3 is CASSSYRQGKASSYEQYF. Written as DNA, the CDR3 is TGTGCCAGCAGCTCATACCGCCAGGGGAAGGCTTCCTCCTACGAGCAGTACTTC.

The chain is built from TRBV7-8 and TRBJ2-7, with D maybe TRBD2 (7 bases). The CDR3 is made up of 15 amino acids. V dropped 1 base and J dropped 1 base, with 11 bases sitting between them. Germline V lookup: CDR1 SGHVS, CDR2 FQNEAQ. CDR3 DNA: TGTGCCAGCAGCTTAGAGGGAGGGGGATCCTACGAGCAGTACTTC. Protein product: CASSLEGGGSYEQYF.

V gene TRBV19 combines with J gene TRBJ2-5, with a weak D call TRBD1 (6 bases). CDR3 length equals 15 residues. Germline V gene lookup returns CDR1 LNHDA and CDR2 SQIVND (reference sequence). V shed 9 bases and J shed 2 bases, with 19 bases lying between them. The CDR3 reads CASQEGGAGQETQYF. The CDR3 DNA reads TGTGCCAGCCAAGAAGGGGGTGCGGGTCAAGAGACCCAGTACTTC.

This clone was counted a few times. The junction departs from the called germline gene at one end, perhaps through a read error. This chain joins TRBV18 and TRBJ2-2; TRBD2 matches at 8 bases. This CDR3 spans 16 amino acids. Germline lookup yields CDR1 KGHSH and CDR2 LQKENI. CDR3 DNA sequence: TGTGCCAGCTCCCCACTAGCGGATGCGAACACCGGGGAGCTGTTTTTT. This encodes CASSPLADANTGELFF.

This chain uses TRBV28 with TRBJ1-5, with D possibly matching TRBD1 (6 bases). Germline CDR1 reads MDHEN; CDR2 reads SYDVKM. V lost 3 bases, J lost 2 bases, and 11 bases lay in between. This CDR3 spans 15 amino acids. This chain's CDR3 is CASSFGRGGNQPQHF. The DNA for the CDR3 is TGTGCCAGCAGTTTTGGCAGGGGTGGCAATCAGCCCCAGCATTTT. Full variable domain (missing parts from reference TRBV28 and TRBJ1-5): DVKVTQSSRYLVKRTGEKVFLECVQDMDHENMFWYRQDPGLGLRLIYFSYDVKMKEKGDIPEGYSVSREKKERFSLILESASTNQTSMYLCASSFGRGGNQPQHFGDGTRLSIL.

The chain is built from TRBV7-2 and TRBJ2-2; D may be TRBD2 (5 bases). The CDR3 length is 15 residues. Germline V CDR1 and CDR2: SGHTA, FQGNSA. Deletions cut 1 base from V and 3 bases from J, with 9 bases between. The CDR3 DNA sequence: TGTGCCAGCAGCTTAGGAGGGCCCGACACCGGGGAGCTGTTTTTT. Translation: CASSLGGPDTGELFF.

In regard to this clone: The junction departs from the called germline gene at one end, perhaps through a read error. The chain combines TRBV5-1 with TRBJ1-2, with D tentatively TRBD1 (6 bases). CDR3 length: 16 residues. The V gene's germline CDR1 is SGHRS and CDR2 YFSETQ. The CDR3 is CASILGPGAPNYGYTF. DNA of the CDR3: TGCGCCAGCATCTTGGGGCCAGGGGCGCCTAACTATGGCTACACCTTC.

The V gene is TRBV7-8, the J gene TRBJ1-2, with D perhaps matching TRBD1 (6 bases). Germline assignment: CDR1 SGHVS and CDR2 FQNEAQ. V lost 5 bases and J lost 0, with 10 bases in between. The CDR3 runs to 14 residues. DNA for the CDR3: TGTGCCAGCAGCGTAGGGACACCTAACTATGGCTACACCTTC. Encoded protein: CASSVGTPNYGYTF.

In DNA form, the CDR3 reads TGTGCCAGCAGCCAACAGGGGGACTTCACTGAAGCTTTCTTT. This gives the protein CASSQQGDFTEAFF. The genes are TRBV5-4 and TRBJ1-1; 8 bases map to TRBD1. The V gene end was trimmed by 4 bases and the J gene end by 4 bases; junction bases not matched to a gene: 6. Germline V gives CDR1 SGHNT, CDR2 YYREEE (reference sequence). The CDR3 extends over 14 amino acids.

This rearrangement joins TRBV9 to TRBJ2-6; maybe TRBD1 (5 bases). The CDR3 is 17 residues long. The V gene's germline CDR1 is SGDLS and CDR2 YYNGEE. Trimming cost V 3 bases and J 0 bases, with 13 bases left between them. CDR3 DNA sequence: TGTGCCAGCAGCGCGAGAACCGACAGCTCTGGGGCCAACGTCCTGACTTTC. It specifies CASSARTDSSGANVLTF.

On this clone itself: Distinct nucleotide sequences in the sample also encode this CDR3. This sequence joins TRBV5-1 and TRBJ1-1; 7 bases fit TRBD1. V gave up 4 bases and J gave up 4 bases; unmatched junction bases: 7. The germline V gene encodes CDR1 SGHRS and CDR2 YFSETQ. This CDR3 spans 14 amino acids. CDR3 sequence reads: CASSPTGVGTEAFF. The CDR3 DNA is TGCGCCAGCAGCCCCACAGGGGTTGGCACTGAAGCTTTCTTT.